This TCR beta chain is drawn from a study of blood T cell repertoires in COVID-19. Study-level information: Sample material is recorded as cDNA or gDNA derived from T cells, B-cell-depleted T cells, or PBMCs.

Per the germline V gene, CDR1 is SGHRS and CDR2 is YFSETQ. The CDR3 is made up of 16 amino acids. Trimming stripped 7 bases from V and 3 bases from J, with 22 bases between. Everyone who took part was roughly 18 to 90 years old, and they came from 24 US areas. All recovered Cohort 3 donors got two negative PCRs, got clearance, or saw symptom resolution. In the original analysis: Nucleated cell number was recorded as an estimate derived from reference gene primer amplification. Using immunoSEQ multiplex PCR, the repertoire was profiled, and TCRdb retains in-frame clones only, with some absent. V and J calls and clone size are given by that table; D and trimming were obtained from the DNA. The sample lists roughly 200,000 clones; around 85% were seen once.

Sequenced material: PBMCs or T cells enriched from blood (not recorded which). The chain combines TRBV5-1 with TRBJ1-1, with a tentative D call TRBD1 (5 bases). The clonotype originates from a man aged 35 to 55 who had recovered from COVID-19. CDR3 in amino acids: CASGRGGNRGDTEAFF. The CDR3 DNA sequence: TGCGCCAGCGGGAGGGGTGGGAATCGAGGGGACACTGAAGCTTTCTTT. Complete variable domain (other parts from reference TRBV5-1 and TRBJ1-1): KAGVTQTPRYLIKTRGQQVTLSCSPISGHRSVSWYQQTPGQGLQFLFEYFSETQRNKGNFPGRFSGRQFSNSRSEMNVSTLELGDSALYLCASGRGGNRGDTEAFFGQGTRLTVV.